These T cell receptor beta chains were read from a single sample in a study of cytomegalovirus exposure and HLA in healthy donors. This table comes from immunoSEQ multiplex PCR, and its TCRdb copy is limited to in-frame clones, with some not included. The sample lists approximately 200,000 clones, 75% to 85% occurring once. Material: PBMCs. Receptors were obtained from a woman aged 45 to 65 in good health and CMV-seropositive. Both conserved end residues are trimmed from each CDR3.

TRBV29-1	SVSLATNEKLF
TRBV5-4	ASSAGTGGSGETQY
TRBV7-2	ASSLVQTVSSYEQY
TRBV13	ASSYRTDPFLKQY
TRBV15	ATSPRTSTYEQY
TRBV7-2	ASRRDRESEKLF
TRBV7-9	ASSLAAFGEGADTQY
TRBV23-1	ASSQCGQLPQETQY
TRBV7-6	ASSSRSGLDYGYT
TRBV5-4	ASSLMGGVGEQF
TRBV7-2	ASSLVGGRDTGELF
TRBV19	ASRWTGGSGYT
TRBV5-1	ASSRDWKYGYT
TRBV7-9	ASSRDRSGSQY
TRBV29-1	SVVTVYEQY
TRBV27	ASRRRGHSPLH
TRBV28	ASRESGTMTYNEQF
TRBV2	ASSEYAGGGGTEAF
TRBV5-8	ASSLGTGGYEQY
TRBV5-4	ASSYSGETQY
TRBV28	ASSLGGDTQY
TRBV5-1	ASSDGQGGAGELF
TRBV23-1	ASATRTDGYT
TRBV11-2	ASRSSDRGQNGELF
TRBV5-4	ASSSLGRGTGANGLT
TRBV5-4	ASSFQGLGTEAF
TRBV27	ASSPLAGEIETQY
TRBV19	ASSITRGDYGYT
TRBV21-1	ASGTGGGSYTGELF
TRBV28	ASSSGQGGIGYT
TRBV6-1	ASSEVWTLNQPQH